The 29 T cell receptor beta chains given below trace back to one sample, sequenced in a study of blood T cell repertoires in COVID-19. Profiling relied on immunoSEQ multiplex PCR, and the TCRdb table lists in-frame clones only, not all of them. The sample includes more than 140,000 clones, about 90% of them seen just once. Sequences were obtained from peripheral blood. All receptors derive from a woman between 55 and 75 years old with acute or convalescent COVID-19.

The chain has TRBV24-1 and TRBJ2-3, with TRBD1 matching over 10 bases. CDR3 size: 17 residues. V gave up 4 bases and J gave up 6 bases; unmatched junction bases: 12. Germline CDR1 reads KGHDR; CDR2 reads SFDVKD. The CDR3 region is CATSDPSGTGEMDTQYF. In nucleotides, the CDR3 is TGTGCCACCAGTGACCCCTCCGGGACAGGGGAAATGGATACGCAGTATTTT.

The chain employs TRBV5-4 and TRBJ2-7; the D gene is possibly TRBD2 (5 bases). Germline loops: CDR1 SGHNT, CDR2 YYREEE (reference sequence). This CDR3 has 13 residues. Trimming shortened V by 7 bases and J by 0 bases, and 11 bases separated the two germline ends. The CDR3 region is CASRSLGSYEQYF. For the CDR3, the DNA is TGTGCCAGCCGCTCACTAGGCTCCTACGAGCAGTACTTC.

The chain joins TRBV19 to TRBJ2-1, with D perhaps TRBD1 (5 bases). CDR3 length equals 14 residues. Trimming took off 6 bases at V and 0 bases at J, with 9 bases between the two ends. The V gene's germline CDR1 is LNHDA and CDR2 SQIVND (reference sequence). CDR3 region: CASSFDSSYNEQFF. Here the CDR3 DNA reads TGTGCCAGTAGCTTCGACAGCTCCTACAATGAGCAGTTCTTC.

The rearrangement uses TRBV19 and TRBJ2-7; 9 nucleotides line up with TRBD1. The CDR3 length is 15 residues. J was trimmed by 2 bases and V by 5 bases; bases with no gene match: 7. The germline CDR1 and CDR2 sequences are LNHDA and SQIVND (reference sequence). The CDR3 coding sequence is TGTGCCAGTAGTGGGGGAGGGACAGGGACCTACGAGCAGTACTTC. It translates to CASSGGGTGTYEQYF.

The rearrangement links TRBV10-3 to TRBJ2-1; TRBD2 aligns across 8 bases. V trimming: 4 bases; J trimming: 5 bases; junction bases outside the gene matches: 7. This CDR3 comprises 15 residues. The germline V gene has CDR1 ENHRY and CDR2 SYGVKD. The CDR3 loop reads CAISASGGENNEQFF. Here the CDR3 DNA reads TGTGCCATCAGTGCTTCGGGGGGGGAAAACAATGAGCAGTTCTTC.

The chain carries TRBV11-2 and TRBJ2-1; possible D gene TRBD2, 7 bases. The CDR3 spans 15 residues. The V gene lost 1 base and the J gene lost 4 bases, with 11 bases spanning the gap. Germline CDR1 is SGHAT and CDR2 is FQNNGV. CDR3 region: CASSLGGGPYNEQFF. The CDR3 DNA is TGTGCCAGCAGCTTAGGGGGGGGCCCATACAATGAGCAGTTCTTC.

This clone was detected once. The V gene is TRBV28, the J gene TRBJ1-6; 7 nucleotides align to TRBD1. This CDR3 region has 15 residues. The trim removed 6 bases at V and 6 bases at J, leaving 8 bases unmatched. Germline loops: CDR1 MDHEN, CDR2 SYDVKM. In DNA, the CDR3 is TGTGCCAGCAGGACCAGACAGGGAACTAATTCACCCCTCCACTTT. Residues: CASRTRQGTNSPLHF. The whole variable domain, remainder taken from reference TRBV28 and TRBJ1-6, is DVKVTQSSRYLVKRTGEKVFLECVQDMDHENMFWYRQDPGLGLRLIYFSYDVKMKEKGDIPEGYSVSREKKERFSLILESASTNQTSMYLCASRTRQGTNSPLHFGNGTRLTVT.

The rearrangement uses TRBV10-3 and TRBJ2-2; 11 bases are shared with TRBD2. In germline, CDR1 is ENHRY, CDR2 SYGVKD. The CDR3 loop spans 14 amino acids. With 8 bases clipped from V and 6 bases from J, the junction kept 5 bases outside the gene matches. CDR3 loop: CAIGGLADPGELFF. CDR3 sequence (DNA): TGTGCCATCGGGGGACTAGCGGATCCCGGGGAGCTGTTTTTT.

V and J are TRBV19 and TRBJ2-3; D ambiguous. Germline V gene data show CDR1 as LNHDA and CDR2 as SQIVND (reference sequence). CDR3 length: 12 amino acids. V shed 1 base and J shed 5 bases, with 4 bases lying between them. The CDR3 reads CASSIGRDTQYF. In DNA form, the CDR3 reads TGTGCCAGTAGTATAGGGAGAGATACGCAGTATTTT.

The J gene is TRBJ1-3, the V gene TRBV5-4; a weak D match, TRBD1 (6 bases). Between the trimmed V and J ends, which lost 3 bases and 1 base, there was a span of 14 bases. The CDR3 covers 16 residues. CDR1 SGHNT and CDR2 YYREEE come from the germline V gene (reference sequence). The CDR3 DNA follows: TGTGCCAGCAGCTCGGACAGTCGGGAATCTGGAAACACCATATATTTT. Protein sequence: CASSSDSRESGNTIYF.

This chain connects TRBV5-4 to TRBJ2-2; 9 nucleotides match TRBD1. The CDR3 contains 14 residues. V dropped 4 bases and J dropped 7; count of bases not matched to a gene: 5. Germline V gives CDR1 SGHNT, CDR2 YYREEE (reference sequence). CDR3 residues: CASSIQGAVGELFF. In DNA, the CDR3 is TGTGCCAGCAGCATACAGGGGGCGGTCGGGGAGCTGTTTTTT. The whole variable domain, filled in from reference TRBV5-4 and TRBJ2-2, reads ETGVTQSPTHLIKTRGQQVTLRCSSQSGHNTVSWYQQALGQGPQFIFQYYREEENGRGNFPPRFSGLQFPNYSSELNVNALELDDSALYLCASSIQGAVGELFFGEGSRLTVL.

The sample holds one count of this clone. The rearrangement joins TRBV7-9 to TRBJ1-5; D is uncertain. V dropped 5 bases and J dropped 0 bases, with 8 bases sitting between them. The CDR3 is made up of 14 amino acids. CDR1 is SEHNR and CDR2 is FQNEAQ in the germline V gene (reference sequence). The CDR3 DNA sequence: TGTGCCAGCAGCGCCCAGGATAGCAATCAGCCCCAGCATTTT. Translating gives CASSAQDSNQPQHF.

The CDR3 DNA reads TGTGCCTGGAGTGTAAACAGGTTGGACTATGGCTACACCTTC. Translating gives CAWSVNRLDYGYTF. The chain is built from TRBV30 and TRBJ1-2; D is possibly TRBD1 (5 bases). The CDR3 totals 14 residues. Trimming removed 0 bases at V and 3 bases at J, with 11 bases between. The germline gives CDR1 GTSNPN, CDR2 SVGIG (reference sequence).

This clone came up once. The chain has TRBV12-3 or TRBV12-4 and TRBJ1-1, with D perhaps TRBD1 (6 bases). V lost 6 bases and J 6 bases, leaving 14 bases between the germline ends. This CDR3 is built from 13 residues. Here the CDR3 reads CASSNRAVPEAFF. CDR3 coding DNA: TGTGCCAGCAGCAACAGGGCCGTCCCTGAAGCTTTCTTT.

V gene TRBV11-2 combines with J gene TRBJ1-2, with D possibly TRBD1 on 5 matching bases. CDR3 length: 15 amino acids. V lost 1 base and J lost 1, with 10 bases in between. Germline V gene sequence: CDR1 SGHAT, CDR2 FQNNGV. In DNA form, the CDR3 reads TGTGCCAGCAGCTTAGTGAACAGGAATAACTATGGCTACACCTTC. It codes for CASSLVNRNNYGYTF.

V gene TRBV19 combines with J gene TRBJ2-1; D possibly corresponds to TRBD2 (6 bases). Trimming took off 10 bases at V and 3 bases at J, with 13 bases between the two ends. The germline CDR1 and CDR2 sequences are LNHDA and SQIVND (reference sequence). The CDR3 runs 13 residues. The CDR3 loop is CATQPGDYNEQFF. The CDR3, as DNA: TGTGCCACCCAACCGGGGGACTACAATGAGCAGTTCTTC.

This chain joins TRBV29-1 and TRBJ1-5; D unclear. CDR3 length equals 13 residues. Germline CDR1 reads SQVTM; CDR2 reads ANQGSEA. Trimming removed 1 base from V and 4 bases from J, with 8 bases in between. The CDR3 bases are TGCAGCGTTGAAGCGGGAGGGAATCAGCCCCAGCATTTT. It specifies CSVEAGGNQPQHF.

The chain carries TRBV5-4 and TRBJ1-2; TRBD1 is a possible D gene (5 bases). The CDR3 has 14 amino acids. Per the germline V gene, CDR1 is SGHNT and CDR2 is YYREEE (reference sequence). V lost 3 bases to trimming and J lost 10 bases, with 19 bases between them. CDR3 sequence (DNA): TGTGCCAGCAGCTGGGTATTATCGGGGGAGGTCTACACCTTC. Translation: CASSWVLSGEVYTF.

The V and J genes are TRBV9 and TRBJ1-2; the D is unclear. Germline CDR1 reads SGDLS; CDR2 reads YYNGEE. The V and J ends lost 9 bases and 7 bases respectively, with 16 bases between them. This CDR3 is 12 amino acids long. The CDR3 region is CANSRGVGGYTF. Written as DNA, the CDR3 is TGTGCCAACTCACGGGGTGTTGGTGGCTACACCTTC.

This clone was seen a single time. The V and J genes are TRBV15 and TRBJ1-3; D is unclear. Germline lookup yields CDR1 LNHNV and CDR2 YYDKDF (reference sequence). Trimming removed 0 bases at V and 0 bases at J, with 6 bases between. The CDR3 length is 15 residues. The CDR3 sequence is CATSRDRNSGNTIYF. The CDR3 DNA reads as TGTGCCACCAGCAGAGATAGAAACTCTGGAAACACCATATATTTT.

This chain joins TRBV10-1 and TRBJ1-2; D is possibly TRBD1 (5 bases). Trimming removed 10 bases at V and 1 base at J, with 16 bases between. CDR1 and CDR2 (germline): WNHNN, SYGVQD (reference sequence). The CDR3 loop spans 14 amino acids. The CDR3 sequence is CAITSGAINYGYTF. The CDR3 DNA follows: TGCGCCATTACGAGTGGGGCCATTAACTATGGCTACACCTTC.

This clone was observed once. The gene calls are TRBV4-3 and TRBJ2-2; D possibly corresponds to TRBD1 (5 bases). From germline, CDR1 is LGHNA and CDR2 YSLEER. CDR3 size: 15 residues. V lost 5 bases to trimming and J lost 1 base, with 11 bases between them. CDR3: CASSARTRNTGELFF. CDR3 DNA sequence: TGCGCCAGCAGCGCCCGGACACGGAACACCGGGGAGCTGTTTTTT.

V usage is TRBV19 and J usage is TRBJ2-7; 9 bases are a match to TRBD1. CDR1 is LNHDA and CDR2 is SQIVND in the germline V gene (reference sequence). This CDR3 is 14 amino acids long. Trimming removed 5 bases from V and 3 bases from J; junction bases left unmatched: 5. This CDR3 reads CASSLDRGNYEQYF. In DNA form, the CDR3 reads TGTGCCAGTAGTTTGGACAGGGGCAACTACGAGCAGTACTTC.

The V and J genes are TRBV12-5 and TRBJ1-2, with TRBD1 as a possible D gene (5 bases). CDR3 length: 15 amino acids. V shed 4 bases and J shed 1 base, with 13 bases lying between them. The germline gives CDR1 LGHNT, CDR2 FRNRAP. CDR3 DNA: TGTGCTAGTGGTTCCGCGCTGGGGGGTAACTATGGCTACACCTTC. This codes for CASGSALGGNYGYTF.

The J gene is TRBJ2-2, the V gene TRBV5-5, with TRBD2 as a possible D gene (6 bases). Deletions cut 7 bases from V and 4 bases from J, with 8 bases between. CDR1 and CDR2 (germline): SGHKS, YYEKEE (reference sequence). This CDR3 is 12 amino acids long. This CDR3 is CASLGGTGELFF. CDR3 coding DNA: TGTGCCAGCCTGGGGGGCACCGGGGAGCTGTTTTTT.

The rearrangement links TRBV29-1 to TRBJ1-1; 10 bases align to TRBD1. The germline CDR1 and CDR2 sequences are SQVTM and ANQGSEA. The junction had 7 bases not matched to a gene; V was cut back by 4 bases and J by 5 bases. The CDR3 runs to 14 residues. CDR3 protein: CSVATGGDGTEAFF. The CDR3 DNA is TGCAGCGTTGCGACAGGGGGCGATGGGACTGAAGCTTTCTTT.

The rearrangement joins TRBV6-2 or TRBV6-3 to TRBJ1-5; 7 bases align to TRBD1. The CDR3 has 15 residues. Germline CDR1 MNHEY, CDR2 SVGEGT. J lost 4 bases, V lost 2 bases, and 5 bases had no gene match. CDR3 bases: TGTGCCAGCAGTTACGGGGACAGACGAAATCAGCCCCAGCATTTT. Amino acid sequence: CASSYGDRRNQPQHF.

The V and J genes are TRBV6-5 and TRBJ1-4; 7 bases are shared with TRBD1. The CDR3 is made up of 15 amino acids. With V trimmed by 6 bases and J by 6 bases, 10 bases remained unmatched. CDR1 and CDR2 from the germline V gene are MNHEY and SVGAGI. CDR3 bases: TGTGCCAGCAGATACAGACAGGGTCCGGATGAAAAACTGTTTTTT. Its protein product is CASRYRQGPDEKLFF.

The chain combines TRBV10-3 with TRBJ2-1, with a possible D match to TRBD1 (7 bases). This CDR3 comprises 16 residues. Trimming removed 3 bases at V and 5 bases at J, with 17 bases between. Per the germline V gene, CDR1 is ENHRY and CDR2 is SYGVKD. CDR3 coding DNA: TGTGCCATCAGTGATTCCACCAGGGGGGCTAACAATGAGCAGTTCTTC. Its protein product is CAISDSTRGANNEQFF.